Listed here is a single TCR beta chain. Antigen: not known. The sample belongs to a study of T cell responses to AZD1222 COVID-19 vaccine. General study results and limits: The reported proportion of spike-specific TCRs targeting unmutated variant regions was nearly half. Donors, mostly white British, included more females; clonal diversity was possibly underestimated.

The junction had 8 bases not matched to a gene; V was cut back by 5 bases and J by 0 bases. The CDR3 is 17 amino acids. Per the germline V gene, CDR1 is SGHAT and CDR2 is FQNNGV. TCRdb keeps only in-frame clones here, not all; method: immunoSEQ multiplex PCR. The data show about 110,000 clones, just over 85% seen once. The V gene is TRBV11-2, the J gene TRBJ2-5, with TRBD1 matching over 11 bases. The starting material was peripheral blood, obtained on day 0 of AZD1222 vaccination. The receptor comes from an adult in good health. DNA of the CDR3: TGTGCCAGCAGCGTGTCCCGGGACAGGGGGAACCAAGAGACCCAGTACTTC. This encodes CASSVSRDRGNQETQYF.